This T cell receptor (beta chain) is drawn from a study of control samples from healthy donors and cancer patients. Trimming pared 0 bases from V and 0 bases from J, leaving 4 bases between. The length of the CDR3 is 14 residues. Germline V gives CDR1 LGHNA, CDR2 YSLEER. The method was immunoSEQ multiplex PCR; TCRdb's version includes in-frame clones alone and lacks a portion of them. The data show 70,000 to 80,000 clones, around 90% seen once. The chain employs TRBV4-3 and TRBJ2-3; the D is unclear. Sequenced input: PBMCs. This TCR was recovered from a woman between 50 and 59 years old with colorectal cancer. The CDR3 reads CASSQDLSTDTQYF. The CDR3 coding sequence is TGCGCCAGCAGCCAAGACCTTAGCACAGATACGCAGTATTTT.